A selection of T cell receptor beta chains follows, all from one sample in a study of shared clonotypes between healthy human individuals. Sequencing was performed with immunoSEQ multiplex PCR; in TCRdb, only in-frame clones are kept and a portion is missing. The data hold some 87,000 clones, with 60% to 70% observed a single time. Sequences were obtained from memory CD8+ T cells sorted from blood. The receptor source for this set is a man younger than 40 in good health. The CDR3 runs from the conserved cysteine through the conserved F or W. A D gene is named only where the DNA matches it firmly. Clone sizes are given selectively: once, few, many, or a class where the clone is expanded.

v_gene: TRBV15; d_gene: TRBD1; j_gene: TRBJ2-5; abundance: -; CDR3nt: TGTGCCACCAGCAGAGGGGACAGGGAGGAAGAGACCCAGTACTTC; CDR3aa: CATSRGDREEETQYF
v_gene: TRBV7-9; d_gene: TRBD1; j_gene: TRBJ2-1; abundance: -; CDR3nt: TGTGCCAGCAGCTTAGGAGGGGGCTCTGGAAACAATGAGCAGTTCTTC; CDR3aa: CASSLGGGSGNNEQFF
v_gene: TRBV4-3; d_gene: -; j_gene: TRBJ2-1; abundance: many; CDR3nt: TGCGCCAGCAGCCAATCTGAGAACCAGTTCTTC; CDR3aa: CASSQSENQFF
v_gene: TRBV25-1; d_gene: -; j_gene: TRBJ2-1; abundance: -; CDR3nt: TGTGCCAGCAGTGAGGGAGATCTGGGGAATGAGCAGTTCTTC; CDR3aa: CASSEGDLGNEQFF
v_gene: TRBV11-2; d_gene: TRBD1; j_gene: TRBJ2-1; abundance: -; CDR3nt: TGTGCCAGCAGCGCCCGGGACAGGGCCCATGAGCAGTTCTTC; CDR3aa: CASSARDRAHEQFF
v_gene: TRBV12-1; d_gene: -; j_gene: TRBJ2-2; abundance: -; CDR3nt: TGTGCCAGCAGCTTTGGTCTAGCGGGAGAGGAGCACAACACCGGGGAGCTGTTTTTT; CDR3aa: CASSFGLAGEEHNTGELFF
v_gene: TRBV19; d_gene: -; j_gene: TRBJ2-2; abundance: -; CDR3nt: TGTGCCAGTAGTATCGGGGCCTGGGGCACCGGGGAGCTGTTTTTT; CDR3aa: CASSIGAWGTGELFF
v_gene: TRBV7-2; d_gene: -; j_gene: TRBJ2-7; abundance: -; CDR3nt: TGTGCCAGCAGCTTAACCGGATCGTTCGCCTACGAGCAGTACTTC; CDR3aa: CASSLTGSFAYEQYF
v_gene: TRBV19; d_gene: -; j_gene: TRBJ1-5; abundance: -; CDR3nt: TGTGCCAGTAGTCCCGGACACAGCAATCAGCCCCAGCATTTT; CDR3aa: CASSPGHSNQPQHF
v_gene: TRBV13; d_gene: -; j_gene: TRBJ2-3; abundance: few; CDR3nt: TGTGCCAGCAGCTTATATCCCGCAACAGATACGCAGTATTTT; CDR3aa: CASSLYPATDTQYF
v_gene: TRBV7-9; d_gene: -; j_gene: TRBJ1-4; abundance: few; CDR3nt: TGTGCCAGCAGCCAGGTGACTAATGAAAAACTGTTTTTT; CDR3aa: CASSQVTNEKLFF
v_gene: TRBV6-1; d_gene: -; j_gene: TRBJ1-5; abundance: -; CDR3nt: TGTGCCAGCAGTGAGGGCAATCAGCCCCAGCATTTT; CDR3aa: CASSEGNQPQHF
v_gene: TRBV11-2; d_gene: TRBD2; j_gene: TRBJ2-7; abundance: many; CDR3nt: TGTGCCAGCAGCTTATGGGGGGGGTTCGACTGGTACGAGCAGTACTTC; CDR3aa: CASSLWGGFDWYEQYF
v_gene: TRBV7-3; d_gene: -; j_gene: TRBJ1-1; abundance: few; CDR3nt: TGTGCCAGCAGCTTAGTTCCAGGGGCAGTTAATGAAGCTTTCTTT; CDR3aa: CASSLVPGAVNEAFF
v_gene: TRBV9; d_gene: TRBD2; j_gene: TRBJ2-3; abundance: -; CDR3nt: TGTGCCAGCAGCGTAGGACTAGCGAGACCCGATACGCAGTATTTT; CDR3aa: CASSVGLARPDTQYF
v_gene: TRBV10-3; d_gene: -; j_gene: TRBJ1-4; abundance: once; CDR3nt: TGTGCCACGTACGAGCCCCGAGTCGATGAAAAACTGTTTTTT; CDR3aa: CATYEPRVDEKLFF
v_gene: TRBV19; d_gene: TRBD1; j_gene: TRBJ2-7; abundance: -; CDR3nt: TGTGCCAGTAGTATGGACAGGGAGTCCTACGAGCAGTACTTC; CDR3aa: CASSMDRESYEQYF